A selection of T cell receptor beta chains follows, all from one sample in a study of T-cell reconstitution after alpha-beta-depleted transplantation in children. TCRdb independently ran MiXCR on the PCR reads; one entry per CDR3 protein. The sample shows 450,000 to 600,000 distinct CDR3 sequences, around 13% of them seen only once. Sample: PBMCs, mostly from graft donor cells, taken 360 days after TCRalphabeta/CD19-depleted stem cell transplant. Every receptor here comes from a male patient younger than 18 who had a stem cell transplant for acute myeloid leukemia, so the T cells may come from the graft donor. CDR3s include the opening cysteine and the closing phenylalanine or tryptophan. The order of the fields is clone size, V gene, J gene, D gene, CDR3 protein, CDR3 DNA. The D gene is left open where the match is weak. Not every row has a clone size; where given, it reads once, few, many or a size class.

clone_size: NA; v_call: TRBV7-2; j_call: TRBJ2-7; d_call: NA; cdr3_aa: CASSFFIGGTYEQYF; cdr3_nt: TGTGCCAGCAGCTTCTTCATAGGGGGAACCTACGAGCAGTACTTC
clone_size: NA; v_call: TRBV29-1; j_call: TRBJ2-3; d_call: NA; cdr3_aa: CSVYRSQADTQYF; cdr3_nt: TGCAGCGTTTATCGAAGCCAAGCAGATACGCAGTATTTT
clone_size: many; v_call: TRBV29-1; j_call: TRBJ2-2; d_call: TRBD2; cdr3_aa: CSVEREDTGELFF; cdr3_nt: TGCAGCGTTGAACGGGAGGACACCGGGGAGCTGTTTTTT
clone_size: NA; v_call: TRBV20-1; j_call: TRBJ2-4; d_call: NA; cdr3_aa: CSAELEAIQYF; cdr3_nt: TGCAGTGCGGAACTAGAAGCCATTCAGTACTTC
clone_size: many; v_call: TRBV21-1; j_call: TRBJ2-1; d_call: NA; cdr3_aa: CATSQLGRIEQFF; cdr3_nt: TGTGCCACGTCTCAACTAGGCAGAATTGAGCAGTTCTTC
clone_size: NA; v_call: TRBV29-1; j_call: TRBJ2-1; d_call: NA; cdr3_aa: CSSSGVITYNEQFF; cdr3_nt: TGCAGTAGTTCGGGAGTAATCACCTACAATGAGCAGTTCTTC
clone_size: few; v_call: TRBV7-8; j_call: TRBJ2-7; d_call: TRBD1; cdr3_aa: CASSPTRQGTYEQYF; cdr3_nt: TGTGCCAGCAGCCCAACTCGACAGGGGACCTACGAGCAGTACTTC
clone_size: once; v_call: TRBV7-2; j_call: TRBJ2-2; d_call: TRBD2; cdr3_aa: CASSLGGRVTGELFF; cdr3_nt: TGTGCCAGCAGCTTAGGCGGGAGAGTGACCGGGGAGCTGTTTTTT
clone_size: few; v_call: TRBV5-6; j_call: TRBJ1-1; d_call: TRBD1; cdr3_aa: CASTRPQGADTEAFF; cdr3_nt: TGTGCCAGCACCCGACCACAGGGGGCGGACACTGAAGCTTTCTTT
clone_size: NA; v_call: TRBV2; j_call: TRBJ2-7; d_call: TRBD1; cdr3_aa: CASRQQGALNEQYF; cdr3_nt: TGTGCCAGCAGACAACAGGGGGCGCTTAACGAGCAGTACTTC
clone_size: NA; v_call: TRBV20-1; j_call: TRBJ2-1; d_call: TRBD1; cdr3_aa: CSATRGLWDNEQFF; cdr3_nt: TGCAGTGCTACCAGGGGGCTATGGGACAATGAGCAGTTCTTC
clone_size: many; v_call: TRBV20-1; j_call: TRBJ2-7; d_call: NA; cdr3_aa: CSARVFGGTQSPYEQYF; cdr3_nt: TGCAGTGCTAGAGTTTTCGGCGGGACGCAGTCACCCTACGAGCAGTACTTC
clone_size: many; v_call: TRBV28; j_call: TRBJ2-3; d_call: NA; cdr3_aa: CASSLVGGPTDTQYF; cdr3_nt: TGTGCCAGCAGTTTAGTTGGAGGCCCCACAGATACGCAGTATTTT
clone_size: NA; v_call: TRBV7-8; j_call: TRBJ2-3; d_call: TRBD2; cdr3_aa: CASSLVRGARTSEPDTQYF; cdr3_nt: TGTGCCAGCAGCTTAGTTCGGGGAGCGAGGACTAGCGAACCAGATACGCAGTATTTT
clone_size: few; v_call: TRBV6-2/TRBV6-3; j_call: TRBJ2-1; d_call: TRBD2; cdr3_aa: CASSRPTSGTTYNEQFF; cdr3_nt: TGTGCCAGCAGTCGACCGACTAGCGGGACGACCTACAATGAGCAGTTCTTC
clone_size: many; v_call: TRBV10-3; j_call: TRBJ2-1; d_call: TRBD2; cdr3_aa: CAISGLASDNEQFF; cdr3_nt: TGTGCCATCAGCGGACTAGCGAGCGACAATGAGCAGTTCTTC
clone_size: NA; v_call: TRBV5-6; j_call: TRBJ2-3; d_call: TRBD2; cdr3_aa: CASSWTSGGADTQYF; cdr3_nt: TGTGCCAGCAGCTGGACTAGCGGGGGGGCAGATACGCAGTATTTT
clone_size: NA; v_call: TRBV18; j_call: TRBJ2-7; d_call: NA; cdr3_aa: CASSTTRGPYSPSYEQYF; cdr3_nt: TGTGCCAGCTCAACCACTCGGGGACCTTATTCTCCCTCCTACGAGCAGTACTTC
clone_size: few; v_call: TRBV20-1; j_call: TRBJ2-3; d_call: NA; cdr3_aa: CSAIPEADTQYF; cdr3_nt: TGCAGTGCTATACCGGAGGCAGATACGCAGTATTTT
clone_size: NA; v_call: TRBV7-6; j_call: TRBJ2-7; d_call: NA; cdr3_aa: CASSFDSGNYEQYF; cdr3_nt: TGTGCCAGCAGTTTTGATTCGGGAAACTACGAGCAGTACTTC
clone_size: NA; v_call: TRBV6-1; j_call: TRBJ1-5; d_call: NA; cdr3_aa: CASSVFRSPEMAQHF; cdr3_nt: TGTGCCAGCAGTGTTTTCAGATCCCCGGAGATGGCCCAGCATTTT
clone_size: many; v_call: TRBV21-1; j_call: TRBJ2-7; d_call: NA; cdr3_aa: CANRPPGQYF; cdr3_nt: TGTGCCAATAGACCGCCTGGGCAGTACTTC
clone_size: few; v_call: TRBV6-5; j_call: TRBJ1-2; d_call: NA; cdr3_aa: CASSYSGTIHGYTF; cdr3_nt: TGTGCCAGCAGTTACAGCGGGACAATCCATGGCTACACCTTC
clone_size: NA; v_call: TRBV3-1; j_call: TRBJ2-1; d_call: NA; cdr3_aa: CASSQERRASYNEQFF; cdr3_nt: TGTGCCAGCAGCCAAGAGAGAAGGGCTTCCTACAATGAGCAGTTCTTC
clone_size: many; v_call: TRBV5-4; j_call: TRBJ2-7; d_call: TRBD2; cdr3_aa: CASSAPGLADSYEQYF; cdr3_nt: TGTGCCAGCAGCGCGCCGGGACTAGCCGACTCCTACGAGCAGTACTTC
clone_size: few; v_call: TRBV20-1; j_call: TRBJ2-4; d_call: NA; cdr3_aa: CSASLGGIGKNIQYF; cdr3_nt: TGCAGTGCTAGTCTTGGGGGGATCGGCAAAAACATTCAGTACTTC
clone_size: NA; v_call: TRBV29-1; j_call: TRBJ2-1; d_call: TRBD2; cdr3_aa: CSVMGAGVNNEQFF; cdr3_nt: TGCAGCGTTATGGGAGCGGGAGTGAACAATGAGCAGTTCTTC
clone_size: NA; v_call: TRBV5-1; j_call: TRBJ1-5; d_call: NA; cdr3_aa: CASSLVGDNQPQHF; cdr3_nt: TGCGCCAGCAGCTTGGTTGGGGACAATCAGCCCCAGCATTTT
clone_size: NA; v_call: TRBV15; j_call: TRBJ2-7; d_call: TRBD2; cdr3_aa: CATSRLTGTSYEQYF; cdr3_nt: TGTGCCACCAGCAGGCTTACCGGGACTAGCTACGAGCAGTACTTC
clone_size: NA; v_call: TRBV5-1; j_call: TRBJ2-7; d_call: TRBD2; cdr3_aa: CASSPGRASGTYEQYF; cdr3_nt: TGCGCCAGCAGCCCAGGTCGCGCTAGCGGAACCTACGAGCAGTACTTC
clone_size: few; v_call: TRBV12-3/TRBV12-4; j_call: TRBJ2-3; d_call: NA; cdr3_aa: CASRSGGPWTDTQYF; cdr3_nt: TGTGCCAGCAGATCCGGAGGGCCGTGGACAGATACGCAGTATTTT
clone_size: NA; v_call: TRBV14; j_call: TRBJ2-7; d_call: NA; cdr3_aa: CASSLRASYEQYF; cdr3_nt: TGTGCCAGCAGCCTCCGGGCTTCCTACGAGCAGTACTTC
clone_size: many; v_call: TRBV7-9; j_call: TRBJ2-5; d_call: TRBD1; cdr3_aa: CAFDPWTGQETQYF; cdr3_nt: TGTGCCTTCGACCCCTGGACAGGCCAAGAGACCCAGTACTTC
clone_size: few; v_call: TRBV28; j_call: TRBJ2-1; d_call: NA; cdr3_aa: CASRDYDEQFF; cdr3_nt: TGTGCCAGCAGAGATTACGATGAGCAGTTCTTC
clone_size: few; v_call: TRBV5-1; j_call: TRBJ2-3; d_call: TRBD2; cdr3_aa: CASSSAGGAGDTQYF; cdr3_nt: TGCGCCAGCAGCTCGGCGGGAGGCGCGGGGGATACGCAGTATTTT
clone_size: few; v_call: TRBV29-1; j_call: TRBJ2-2; d_call: NA; cdr3_aa: CSVGANTGELFF; cdr3_nt: TGCAGCGTTGGGGCGAACACCGGGGAGCTGTTTTTT
clone_size: few; v_call: TRBV29-1; j_call: TRBJ2-7; d_call: NA; cdr3_aa: CSVGAPGTSSYEQYF; cdr3_nt: TGCAGCGTTGGGGCCCCCGGGACATCTTCCTACGAGCAGTACTTC